This is a list of T cell receptor beta chains from one sample in a study of shared clonotypes between healthy human individuals. The repertoire was sequenced with immunoSEQ multiplex PCR; TCRdb's copy has only in-frame clones and lacks some. The sample includes over a million clones, around 98.5% of them seen just once. Sequencing was carried out using naive CD4+ T cells sorted from blood. Receptors originate from a man younger than 45 in good health. Both conserved end residues are part of each CDR3. The order of the fields is V gene, clone size, D gene, J gene, CDR3 protein, CDR3 DNA. The D gene is left open where the match is weak. Not all rows give a size; the values are once, few, many and, for expanded clones, a class.

TRBV6-5	NA	NA	TRBJ2-7	CASSYYKGPSYEQYF	TGTGCCAGCAGTTACTACAAGGGACCCTCCTACGAGCAGTACTTC
TRBV27	NA	NA	TRBJ2-1	CASSELQINEQFF	TGTGCCAGCAGTGAATTACAGATTAATGAGCAGTTCTTC
TRBV19	NA	NA	TRBJ2-7	CASSTAGSYEQYF	TGTGCCAGTAGTACCGCAGGGTCCTACGAGCAGTACTTC
TRBV9	NA	NA	TRBJ1-3	CASSPGGTGNTIYF	TGTGCCAGCAGCCCAGGAGGTACTGGAAACACCATATATTTT
TRBV5-1	NA	TRBD2	TRBJ2-1	CASSSDPGLAGGNEQFF	TGCGCCAGCAGCTCCGACCCGGGACTAGCGGGAGGGAATGAGCAGTTCTTC
TRBV5-4	NA	TRBD1	TRBJ1-4	CASSSGQGRSTNEKLFF	TGTGCCAGCAGCTCAGGACAGGGCCGATCAACTAATGAAAAACTGTTTTTT
TRBV18	NA	NA	TRBJ2-3	CASSQGRGDTQYF	TGTGCCAGCTCTCAGGGACGGGGAGATACGCAGTATTTT
TRBV23-1	once	NA	TRBJ2-6	CASSISYWAHLRANVLTF	TGCGCCAGCAGTATATCGTATTGGGCTCACCTAAGGGCCAACGTCCTGACTTTC
TRBV6-5	NA	NA	TRBJ1-2	CASSPRVRYGYTF	TGTGCCAGCAGCCCACGGGTCCGCTATGGCTACACCTTC
TRBV4-3	NA	NA	TRBJ2-7	CASSQDSTIEREQYF	TGCGCCAGCAGCCAAGATTCTACAATCGAGCGCGAGCAGTACTTC
TRBV28	NA	TRBD1	TRBJ2-1	CASSLWGGQGREQFF	TGTGCCAGCAGTTTATGGGGGGGACAGGGGCGTGAGCAGTTCTTC
TRBV7-6	NA	NA	TRBJ2-7	CASSLGGSGSYEQYF	TGTGCCAGCAGCTTGGGGGGCTCGGGCTCCTACGAGCAGTACTTC
TRBV10-3	NA	TRBD1	TRBJ2-5	CAISRDRRETQYF	TGTGCCATCAGTAGGGACAGAAGGGAGACCCAGTACTTC
TRBV5-4	NA	TRBD2	TRBJ2-5	CASSRDLAGGGETQYF	TGTGCCAGCAGCAGGGACCTAGCGGGAGGTGGAGAGACCCAGTACTTC
TRBV18	NA	NA	TRBJ1-2	CASSPFRENYGYTF	TGTGCCAGCTCACCCTTTAGGGAGAACTATGGCTACACCTTC
TRBV7-9	NA	TRBD2	TRBJ2-7	CASSPRGDTKLSEQYF	TGTGCCAGCAGCCCTCGGGGGGATACCAAGTTGTCCGAGCAGTACTTC
TRBV7-9	once	TRBD2	TRBJ2-3	CASSRTSGNVGSTQYF	TGTGCCAGCAGCCGGACTAGCGGGAATGTGGGTAGTACGCAGTATTTT
TRBV20-1	once	TRBD1	TRBJ1-2	CSARDRGGYTF	TGCAGTGCCAGAGACAGGGGTGGCTACACCTTC
TRBV7-9	NA	TRBD1	TRBJ1-5	CASSLGEGTVGNQPQHF	TGTGCCAGCAGCTTAGGGGAAGGGACAGTCGGGAATCAGCCCCAGCATTTT
TRBV9	NA	TRBD2	TRBJ2-7	CASSVLRTSGSLHEQYF	TGTGCCAGCAGCGTACTTAGGACTAGCGGGAGTCTCCACGAGCAGTACTTC
TRBV7-2	NA	TRBD2	TRBJ2-1	CASSLVASGRSLGEQFF	TGTGCCAGCAGCTTAGTGGCTAGCGGGAGGTCGTTGGGTGAGCAGTTCTTC
TRBV5-1	NA	NA	TRBJ2-1	CASSLRRPVYNEQFF	TGCGCCAGCAGCTTACGGCGACCGGTTTACAATGAGCAGTTCTTC
TRBV18	NA	TRBD2	TRBJ2-1	CASSPKGGLGLAGSNEQFF	TGTGCCAGCTCACCTAAAGGGGGCCTGGGACTAGCGGGATCCAATGAGCAGTTCTTC
TRBV11-2	NA	NA	TRBJ1-2	CASSRQDHNYGYTF	TGTGCCAGCAGCAGACAGGACCATAACTATGGCTACACCTTC
TRBV29-1	NA	NA	TRBJ1-2	CSVDADGYTF	TGCAGCGTTGATGCCGATGGCTACACCTTC
TRBV7-9	NA	TRBD2	TRBJ2-7	CASSLPSGRANSYEQYF	TGTGCCAGCAGCTTACCTAGCGGGAGGGCTAATAGCTACGAGCAGTACTTC
TRBV4-3	NA	NA	TRBJ2-7	CASSQDFLARPYEQYF	TGCGCCAGCAGCCAAGATTTCCTGGCCCGACCCTACGAGCAGTACTTC
TRBV10-3	NA	TRBD1	TRBJ1-2	CAISVKGALGYTF	TGTGCCATCAGTGTGAAGGGGGCGCTAGGCTACACCTTC
TRBV5-1	NA	TRBD2	TRBJ2-1	CASSLDGSGAYNEQFF	TGCGCCAGCAGCCTGGACGGGAGCGGGGCTTACAATGAGCAGTTCTTC
TRBV7-2	NA	NA	TRBJ1-1	CASSLGSGTEAFF	TGTGCCAGCAGCTTGGGATCCGGCACTGAAGCTTTCTTT
TRBV7-2	NA	NA	TRBJ2-7	CASSSPGRTAYEQYF	TGTGCCAGCAGCTCCCCCGGAAGGACAGCCTACGAGCAGTACTTC
TRBV5-1	NA	NA	TRBJ2-2	CASSLVPGAAGELFF	TGCGCCAGCAGCTTGGTTCCGGGGGCCGCTGGGGAGCTGTTTTTT
TRBV5-1	once	NA	TRBJ2-7	CASSLGGRSYEQYF	TGCGCCAGCAGCTTGGGGGGACGGTCCTACGAGCAGTACTTC
TRBV2	NA	TRBD2	TRBJ2-3	CASDTLAGVEDTQYF	TGTGCCAGCGACACCCTAGCGGGAGTTGAAGATACGCAGTATTTT
TRBV18	NA	TRBD2	TRBJ2-1	CASSPPGTSGSNEQFF	TGTGCCAGCTCACCACCGGGGACTAGCGGGAGTAATGAGCAGTTCTTC
TRBV5-1	NA	NA	TRBJ2-6	CASFGDQITGANVLTF	TGCGCCAGCTTCGGGGACCAAATAACTGGGGCCAACGTCCTGACTTTC
TRBV27	NA	NA	TRBJ1-2	CASSQDYLRGYTF	TGTGCCAGCAGCCAAGATTACCTGCGGGGCTACACCTTC
TRBV19	NA	NA	TRBJ2-2	CASSIYPRGQNTGELFF	TGTGCCAGTAGTATTTATCCTCGGGGACAGAACACCGGGGAGCTGTTTTTT
TRBV5-1	NA	NA	TRBJ2-7	CASSLVFSQGSYEQYF	TGCGCCAGCAGCTTGGTGTTTAGTCAGGGTAGTTACGAGCAGTACTTC
TRBV5-4	NA	TRBD1	TRBJ2-5	CASSRGTGGKETQYF	TGTGCCAGCAGCCGGGGGACAGGGGGTAAGGAGACCCAGTACTTC
TRBV18	NA	TRBD2	TRBJ2-3	CASSPLTSGSTDTQYF	TGTGCCAGCTCACCCCTCACTAGCGGGAGCACAGATACGCAGTATTTT
TRBV19	NA	TRBD1	TRBJ2-1	CASSRGQGFENEQFF	TGTGCCAGTAGTAGGGGACAGGGCTTCGAGAATGAGCAGTTCTTC
TRBV5-4	NA	NA	TRBJ1-4	CASSQGLNEKLFF	TGTGCCAGCTCACAGGGTCTCAACGAAAAACTGTTTTTT
TRBV20-1	NA	NA	TRBJ2-7	CSARTTEQYF	TGCAGTGCTAGAACGACCGAGCAGTACTTC
TRBV20-1	NA	NA	TRBJ2-7	CSGGRNDEQYF	TGCAGTGGGGGCCGGAATGACGAGCAGTACTTC
TRBV29-1	NA	NA	TRBJ2-3	CSVAFGKSTDTQYF	TGCAGCGTTGCCTTTGGGAAGAGCACAGATACGCAGTATTTT
TRBV5-1	NA	TRBD1	TRBJ1-1	CASRGGQPNTEAFF	TGCGCCAGCAGAGGGGGACAGCCGAACACTGAAGCCTTCTTT
TRBV7-2	NA	NA	TRBJ2-7	CASSLPTTKQGNYEQYF	TGTGCCAGCAGCTTACCAACAACCAAACAGGGAAACTACGAGCAGTACTTC
TRBV29-1	NA	NA	TRBJ1-1	CSVEDGRGPNTEAFF	TGCAGCGTTGAAGATGGTAGAGGACCAAACACTGAAGCTTTCTTT
TRBV5-1	NA	TRBD1	TRBJ2-7	CASSKTGTDLYEQYF	TGCGCCAGCAGCAAAACCGGGACAGACCTTTACGAGCAGTACTTC
TRBV6-5	once	NA	TRBJ1-4	CASSYSYASNEKLFF	TGTGCCAGCAGTTACTCGTACGCCTCTAATGAAAAACTGTTTTTT
TRBV18	NA	NA	TRBJ1-1	CASSPLGFAEAFF	TGTGCCAGCTCACCGTTGGGTTTCGCTGAAGCTTTCTTT
TRBV13	NA	NA	TRBJ2-2	CASSRTRENGELFF	TGTGCCAGCAGCCGAACGAGGGAAAACGGGGAGCTGTTTTTT
TRBV5-6	NA	NA	TRBJ2-2	CASSFIARRSGELFF	TGTGCCAGCAGCTTCATCGCCCGGAGGTCCGGGGAGCTGTTTTTT
TRBV20-1	NA	NA	TRBJ2-5	CSAWGETQYF	TGCAGTGCCTGGGGAGAGACCCAGTACTTC